These T cell receptor beta chains were read from a single sample in a study of CD8+CD57+ T cells in acquired aplastic anemia. TCRdb independently ran MiXCR on the reads; one entry per CDR3 protein. The table records hundreds of thousands of distinct CDR3 sequences, around 72% of them present only once. The sample consisted of sorted CD4+, CD8+, or CD8+CD57+ T cells (not recorded which) from PBMCs. The source of these receptors is a human donor in good health, serving as a control. Each CDR3 is given with its conserved first and last residue. The D gene is left open where the match is weak. Clone size, where shown, is once, few, many, or a class for clones that have expanded.

>TRBJ2-3|-|TRBV7-2|-
TGTGCCAGCAGCTTAGACTGGGCGCGGATACATCAGCAGTATTTT
CASSLDWARIHQQYF
>TRBJ1-3|-|TRBV29-1|many
TGCAGCGTGAGCAGGGTCTCTGGAAACACCATATATTTT
CSVSRVSGNTIYF
>TRBJ2-7|-|TRBV7-2|-
TGTGCCGGCAGCCAGCCCGGGACGGGGAACTACGAGCAGTACTTC
CAGSQPGTGNYEQYF
>TRBJ2-7|TRBD2|TRBV4-3|many
TGCGCCAGCAGCCAAGGGGCGGGGGACTACGAGCAGTACTTC
CASSQGAGDYEQYF
>TRBJ1-1|TRBD1|TRBV12-3/TRBV12-4|many
TGTGCCAGCAGTTTGGGACAGATGAACACTGAAGCTTTCTTT
CASSLGQMNTEAFF
>TRBJ2-7|-|TRBV7-8|-
TGTGCCAGCAGCTTAGCTGAAAAACAGCCCCAGCAGTACTTC
CASSLAEKQPQQYF
>TRBJ1-1|TRBD1|TRBV7-9|-
TGTGCCAGCAGCTCAGGGACAGTTGAAGCTTTCTTT
CASSSGTVEAFF
>TRBJ1-5|-|TRBV10-3|-
TGTGCCATCAGTGAGCCGGGGGGCCAGGGCAATCAGCCCCAGCATTTT
CAISEPGGQGNQPQHF
>TRBJ2-5|-|TRBV5-4|many
TGTGCCAGCAGCTTGTACGGCAGCCAAGAGACCCAGTACTTC
CASSLYGSQETQYF
>TRBJ1-1|TRBD1|TRBV19|few
TGTGCCAGTCATCAGGTGGGACAGGGAGGGACTGAAGCTTTCTTT
CASHQVGQGGTEAFF
>TRBJ2-1|-|TRBV4-1|-
TGCGCCAGCAGTGATGGCAGGGCGACCTACAATGAGCAGTTCTTC
CASSDGRATYNEQFF